One and the same sample provided the 11 T cell receptor beta chains below, sequenced in a study of monozygotic twins with inflammatory bowel disease. After re-calling the 5' RACE reads, TCRdb lists one entry per CDR3 protein, DNA absent. This table holds 80,000 or so distinct CDR3 sequences. The material sequenced was blood. Source of these receptors: a human donor with ulcerative colitis or Crohn's disease, or a healthy co-twin of an affected twin (not recorded which).

The genes are TRBV29-1 and TRBJ2-1; TCRdb names TRBD1, which stays unverified in the absence of DNA. CDR1 and CDR2 from the germline V gene are SQVTM and ANQGSEA. The CDR3 sequence is 17 residues long. The CDR3 loop is CSVSRPGGQGATDEQFF.

The chain recombines TRBV7-8 with TRBJ1-2. The CDR3 covers 16 residues. Germline CDR1 reads SGHVS; CDR2 reads FQNEAQ. This chain's CDR3 is CASSLELRHPRYGYTF.

V usage is TRBV5-1 and J usage is TRBJ2-2. CDR1 and CDR2 (germline): SGHRS, YFSETQ. The CDR3 length is 13 residues. The CDR3: CASSPTETGELFF.

This rearrangement joins TRBV5-1 to TRBJ1-5; TCRdb calls TRBD1, which cannot be checked without DNA. Germline V CDR1 and CDR2: SGHRS, YFSETQ. This CDR3 is 14 amino acids long. Here the CDR3 reads CASRWSGGRQPQHF. Drawing the rest from reference TRBV5-1 and TRBJ1-5, the complete variable domain is KAGVTQTPRYLIKTRGQQVTLSCSPISGHRSVSWYQQTPGQGLQFLFEYFSETQRNKGNFPGRFSGRQFSNSRSEMNVSTLELGDSALYLCASRWSGGRQPQHFGDGTRLSIL.

This CDR3 reads CATKPPGLAPGTQYF. This chain uses TRBV7-9 with TRBJ2-3; TCRdb gives TRBD2 as the D gene, but with no DNA this cannot be confirmed. Germline lookup yields CDR1 SEHNR and CDR2 FQNEAQ (reference sequence). The CDR3 runs 15 residues.

This chain links TRBV25-1 with TRBJ1-6. Germline V lookup: CDR1 MGHDK, CDR2 SYGVNS. CDR3 size: 13 residues. This CDR3 is CASSDLNNSPLHF.

The chain combines TRBV20-1 with TRBJ2-3; TCRdb gives TRBD2 as the D gene, but with no DNA this cannot be confirmed. The CDR3 is 16 residues long. CDR1 is DFQATT and CDR2 is SNEGSKA in the germline V gene (reference sequence). CDR3 protein: CSARWEFGGEADTQYF.

The genes are TRBV6-5 and TRBJ1-1. CDR1 is MNHEY and CDR2 is SVGAGI in the germline V gene. This CDR3 spans 11 amino acids. CDR3 sequence reads: CASSYLAEAFF.

The chain couples TRBV29-1 to TRBJ1-1; TCRdb names TRBD1, which stays unverified in the absence of DNA. Looked up from germline, CDR1 is SQVTM and CDR2 is ANQGSEA. The CDR3 has 11 residues. The CDR3 loop is CSAFRGTEAFF.

V and J are TRBV20-1 and TRBJ1-2. Germline loops: CDR1 DFQATT, CDR2 SNEGSKA (reference sequence). CDR3 length equals 17 residues. The CDR3: CSASAWDIPLGSIGYTF.

The chain employs TRBV11-2 and TRBJ1-1; the D call from TCRdb, TRBD1, cannot be confirmed without DNA. The length of the CDR3 is 19 residues. Germline V gene data show CDR1 as SGHAT and CDR2 as FQNNGV. The CDR3 here is CASSDNLGTGGGRNTEAFF.